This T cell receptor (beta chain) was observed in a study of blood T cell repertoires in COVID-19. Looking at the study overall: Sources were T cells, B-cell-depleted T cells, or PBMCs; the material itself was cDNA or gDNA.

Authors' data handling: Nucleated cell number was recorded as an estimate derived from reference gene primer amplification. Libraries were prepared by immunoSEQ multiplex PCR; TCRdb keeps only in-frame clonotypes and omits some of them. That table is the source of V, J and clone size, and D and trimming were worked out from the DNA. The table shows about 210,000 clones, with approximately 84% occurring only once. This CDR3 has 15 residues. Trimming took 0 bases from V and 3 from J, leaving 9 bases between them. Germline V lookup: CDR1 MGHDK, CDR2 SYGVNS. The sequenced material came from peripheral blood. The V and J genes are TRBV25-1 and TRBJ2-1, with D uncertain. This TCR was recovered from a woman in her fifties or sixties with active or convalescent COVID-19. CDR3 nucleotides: TGTGCCAGCAGTGAATATTGGCAAGACTACAATGAGCAGTTCTTC. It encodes CASSEYWQDYNEQFF.